These 29 T cell receptor beta chains share one sample of origin, sequenced in a study of T cells in women clearing cervical HPV infection listed by TCRdb under 2018. The library was made by the immunoSEQ multiplex PCR assay. The table was pulled from immuneACCESS by TCRdb, which kept in-frame rearrangements only. Such tables lose some clones; where checked, under half of the loss comes from unresolved V genes, and the rest has no known cause. The sample has more than 30,000 clones on record. The ten top clones hold 6.5% to 8% of the sample. Specimen: blood buffy coat. The receptors originated from a woman aged 18-69 years with a cervical HPV16 infection that either progressed to CIN3+ or cleared (not recorded which).

CDR3 sequence: CASSERGDNNEQFF. The CDR3 DNA, read in part, is TGTGCCAGCAGTGAACGAGGTGATAACAATGAG. The chain employs TRBV6-1 and TRBJ2-1; D gene unclear. Read sequence stops 3 residues before the CDR3 end, and the germline J gene provides the missing end. The V end lost 2 bases, the J end lost 5 bases, and 10 bases lay between the germline ends. The CDR3 runs to 14 residues. Germline V CDR1 and CDR2: MNHNS, SASEGT.

Worth noting for this clone: The read terminates 3 residues ahead of where the CDR3 ends, so the germline J gene completes it. This chain links TRBV7-2 with TRBJ2-4, with unresolved D. CDR1 is SGHTA, CDR2 FQGNSA, per germline. The CDR3 consists of 12 residues. The DNA read from the CDR3 is TGTGCCAGCGTACAACACGAGAATATT. Its protein product is CASVQHENI. The entire CDR3 reads CASVQHENIQYF.

As for this clone: Coverage ceases 3 residues before the CDR3 finishes, and the germline J gene fills in the end. V and J are TRBV14 and TRBJ2-2; 8 bases align to TRBD1. This CDR3 comprises 16 residues. J was trimmed by 4 bases and V by 6 bases; bases with no gene match: 10. The germline V gene has CDR1 SGHDN and CDR2 FVKESK. The CDR3 DNA, read in part, is TGTGCCAGCAGTGTTCTACGGGACAGGCGCACCGGGGAG. Its translation: CASSVLRDRRTGE. The whole CDR3 sequence reads CASSVLRDRRTGELFF.

A word on this clone: The read finishes 3 residues shy of the CDR3 end, and the germline J gene is used to complete it. The chain recombines TRBV24-1 with TRBJ2-3, with TRBD1 as a possible D gene (5 bases). The CDR3 totals 16 residues. The V and J ends lost 4 bases and 0 bases respectively, with 13 bases between them. Germline V gene lookup returns CDR1 KGHDR and CDR2 SFDVKD. CDR3 DNA (partial): TGTGCCACCAGTGACTCGCGACAGACTAGCACAGATACG. Translating it yields CATSDSRQTSTDT. The full CDR3 sequence reads CATSDSRQTSTDTQYF.

As concerns this clone: Read coverage stops 3 residues before the CDR3 terminus; the germline J gene supplies the remainder. This rearrangement joins TRBV27 to TRBJ1-6, with 8 bases lining up with TRBD1. Losses at the gene ends were 4 bases for V and 10 bases for J; bases not matched to a gene: 6. The CDR3 consists of 14 residues. Germline V lookup: CDR1 MNHEY, CDR2 SMNVEV (reference sequence). CDR3 residues: CASSYRTGSSPLHF. CDR3 bases read: TGTGCCAGCAGTTACCGGACAGGGAGCTCACCC.

With respect to this clone: Read coverage stops 3 residues before the CDR3 terminus; the germline J gene supplies the remainder. The V gene is TRBV20-1, the J gene TRBJ1-5; D not certain. Trimming took 0 bases from V and 5 from J, leaving 11 bases between them. Looked up from germline, CDR1 is DFQATT and CDR2 is SNEGSKA (reference sequence). This CDR3 contains 14 residues. The chain's CDR3 is CSARDDAGDQPQHF. The part of the CDR3 DNA that was read is TGCAGTGCTAGAGATGATGCAGGCGATCAGCCC.

Notes on this clone: The missing CDR3 end, 3 residues past where the read stops, is filled in from the germline J gene. The V and J genes are TRBV10-1 and TRBJ2-5, with 8 positions matching TRBD1. This CDR3 contains 14 residues. The V gene end was trimmed by 4 bases and the J gene end by 6 bases; junction bases not matched to a gene: 7. CDR1 and CDR2 (germline): WNHNN, SYGVQD (reference sequence). Partial CDR3 DNA: TGCGCCAGCAGTGCCGGACAGGGTAGTAAGACC. Its protein is CASSAGQGSKT. The whole CDR3 protein reads CASSAGQGSKTQYF.

With regard to this clone: The read halts 3 residues ahead of the CDR3 end, with the missing end drawn from the germline J gene. The rearrangement uses TRBV2 and TRBJ1-6, with D hard to call. This CDR3 region has 13 residues. V was pared by 2 bases and J by 5 bases, with 4 bases between. In germline, CDR1 is SNHLY, CDR2 FYNNEI. The CDR3 protein is CASSELNNSPLHF. Partial CDR3 DNA: TGTGCCAGCAGTGAACTAAATAATTCACCC.

To note about this clone: Read sequence stops 3 residues before the CDR3 end, and the germline J gene provides the missing end. The chain couples TRBV7-2 to TRBJ2-4; a possible D gene is TRBD1 (5 bases). CDR1 is SGHTA and CDR2 is FQGNSA in the germline V gene. This CDR3 has 14 residues. CDR3 loop: CASSPGWENYGQYF. The covered CDR3 bases are TGTGCCAGCAGCCCAGGGTGGGAAAACTATGGT.

For this clone: The observed sequence ends 3 residues before the CDR3 terminus, with the missing tail filled in from the germline J gene. This rearrangement joins TRBV19 to TRBJ1-5, with 8 bases matching TRBD1. Germline-derived CDR1 and CDR2 are LNHDA and SQIVND (reference sequence). CDR3 size: 16 residues. With 2 bases clipped from V and 2 bases from J, the junction kept 5 bases outside the gene matches. Here the CDR3 reads CASSIQQGVRNQPQHF. The part of the CDR3 DNA that was read is TGTGCCAGTAGTATACAACAGGGGGTTCGCAATCAGCCC.

On this clone: The read terminates 3 residues ahead of where the CDR3 ends, so the germline J gene completes it. This chain joins TRBV18 and TRBJ1-3, with a weak D call TRBD1 (5 bases). The CDR3 totals 17 residues. V lost 2 bases and J lost 2, with 16 bases in between. Germline CDR1 and CDR2: KGHSH and LQKENI. The chain's CDR3 is CASSPSGGVGPGNTIYF. The part of the CDR3 DNA that was read is TGTGCCAGCTCACCATCCGGGGGTGTAGGACCTGGAAACACC.

Incomplete CDR3 DNA: TGTGCCAGCTCACCACCAGCGTTTACCGGGGAG. This encodes CASSPPAFTGE. The whole CDR3 sequence reads CASSPPAFTGELFF. V is TRBV18 and J is TRBJ2-2; D remains ambiguous. Sequencing ends 3 residues short of the CDR3 end; the germline J gene provides the rest. Trimming removed 0 bases from V and 5 bases from J, with 7 bases in between. CDR3 length: 14 residues. Per germline, CDR1 KGHSH and CDR2 LQKENI.

To note about this clone: The CDR3 is cut off 3 residues early in the read; its end comes from the germline J gene. This chain connects TRBV2 to TRBJ1-5; 8 bases map to TRBD1. This CDR3 is built from 15 residues. The J segment lost 6 bases and the V segment lost 6 bases, leaving 10 bases of the junction unmatched. The germline gives CDR1 SNHLY, CDR2 FYNNEI. The CDR3 region is CASRVGQGSSQPQHF. The part of the CDR3 DNA that was read is TGTGCCAGCAGAGTAGGACAGGGAAGTAGTCAGCCC.

Incomplete CDR3 DNA: TGCAGCGTCGGACAGGGAGAGACG. As protein: CSVGQGET. The CDR3, in full, reads CSVGQGETQYF. The V and J genes are TRBV29-1 and TRBJ2-3; 8 bases map to TRBD1. The CDR3 end falls 3 residues outside the read, so it is completed with the germline J gene. There are 11 residues in the CDR3. Germline V gene lookup returns CDR1 SQVTM and CDR2 ANQGSEA.

Comment on this clone: The CDR3 end falls 3 residues outside the read, so it is completed with the germline J gene. V gene TRBV19 combines with J gene TRBJ1-2; 9 bases are shared with TRBD1. The CDR3 sequence is 15 residues long. Trimming removed 5 bases from V and 7 bases from J; junction bases left unmatched: 11. Looked up from germline, CDR1 is LNHDA and CDR2 is SQIVND (reference sequence). CDR3 bases read: TGTGCCAGTAGTTTCCCGGGACAGGGATCGGGTGGC. This gives the protein CASSFPGQGSGG. The complete CDR3 protein is CASSFPGQGSGGYTF.

Details on this clone: The CDR3 goes on 3 residues after the read ends, and that part is filled in from the germline J gene. The J gene is TRBJ1-2, the V gene TRBV7-6; D not certain. Germline V gene sequence: CDR1 SGHVS, CDR2 FNYEAQ. This CDR3 is built from 16 residues. This CDR3 reads CASSLGAVIAYNDYTF. Partial CDR3 DNA: TGTGCCAGCAGCTTAGGAGCGGTCATAGCCTACAATGAC. Filled out from reference TRBV7-6 and TRBJ1-2, the complete variable domain reads GAGVSQSPRYKVTKRGQDVALRCDPISGHVSLYWYRQALGQGPEFLTYFNYEAQQDKSGLPNDRFSAERPEGSISTLTIQRTEQRDSAMYRCASSLGAVIAYNDYTFGSGTRLTVV.

In regard to this clone: The read ends 3 residues before the CDR3 terminus; that terminus is restored from the germline J gene. The rearrangement links TRBV7-3 to TRBJ1-1; a weak D match, TRBD1 (5 bases). Germline V gene lookup returns CDR1 SGHTA and CDR2 FQGTGA. The CDR3 consists of 14 residues. The V and J ends lost 5 bases and 4 bases respectively, with 14 bases between them. This CDR3 is CASSKNGGGTEAFF. The CDR3 DNA, read in part, is TGTGCCAGCAGCAAGAACGGGGGGGGCACTGAA.

As concerns this clone: The read terminates 3 residues before the CDR3 end, so the remaining end is supplied by the germline J gene. The rearrangement joins TRBV10-3 to TRBJ2-1, with D possibly TRBD1 on 6 matching bases. The germline gives CDR1 ENHRY, CDR2 SYGVKD. The CDR3 is 16 residues long. The V gene lost 6 bases and the J gene lost 9 bases, with 24 bases spanning the gap. The CDR3 sequence: CAISFTPPGATGEQFF. The CDR3 DNA, read in part, is TGTGCCATCAGCTTCACTCCCCCAGGGGCCACGGGTGAG.

A remark on this clone: Sequencing ends 3 residues short of the CDR3 end; the germline J gene provides the rest. The chain carries TRBV10-1 and TRBJ1-2, with a weak D call TRBD1 (6 bases). Germline-derived CDR1 and CDR2 are WNHNN and SYGVQD (reference sequence). Trimming shortened V by 1 base and J by 3 bases, and 6 bases separated the two germline ends. The CDR3 loop spans 13 amino acids. Here the CDR3 reads CASSEYRDYGYTF. Incomplete CDR3 DNA: TGCGCCAGCAGTGAGTACAGGGACTATGGC.

Comments on this clone: The read comes to an end 3 residues before the CDR3 does, leaving the germline J gene to fill in the end. This sequence joins TRBV19 and TRBJ2-3; 10 bases fit TRBD1. The CDR3 is 16 residues long. Germline-derived CDR1 and CDR2 are LNHDA and SQIVND (reference sequence). This CDR3 reads CASSLGTGDSQETQYF. The covered CDR3 bases are TGTGCCAGTAGTCTCGGGACAGGGGATTCACAAGAGACG.

Concerning this clone itself: From the germline J gene comes the end of the CDR3, since the read stops 3 residues before it. The chain employs TRBV5-1 and TRBJ2-3, with D maybe TRBD1 (6 bases). The CDR3 is made up of 16 amino acids. The germline V gene encodes CDR1 SGHRS and CDR2 YFSETQ. Trimming left V 0 bases short and J 0 bases short, with 11 bases between. The covered CDR3 bases are TGCGCCAGCAGCTTGGTGGGGGCGGATAGCACAGATACG. This encodes CASSLVGADSTDT. The CDR3 in its entirety is CASSLVGADSTDTQYF.

The chain's CDR3 is CASSFTGLENSPLFF. CDR3 DNA, as far as it was read: TGTGCCAGCAGCTTTACAGGGTTAGAGAATTCACCG. The chain carries TRBV5-6 and TRBJ2-2; tentatively, D is TRBD1 (6 bases). The read gets to within 3 residues of the CDR3 end, and the germline J gene fills in the rest. There are 15 residues in the CDR3. Per germline, CDR1 SGHDT and CDR2 YYEEEE.

Turning to this clone: The DNA ends 3 residues before the CDR3 does, and the rest of the CDR3 is filled in from the germline J gene. The rearrangement uses TRBV2 and TRBJ2-3, with 7 bases aligning to TRBD2. This CDR3 contains 13 residues. Germline values: CDR1 SNHLY, CDR2 FYNNEI. The CDR3 DNA, read in part, is TGTGCCAGCAGTGGGGGAGGGGATCAGCCG. This codes for CASSGGGDQP. In full, the CDR3 is CASSGGGDQPQYF.

A remark on this clone: The CDR3 is cut off 3 residues early in the read; its end comes from the germline J gene. The chain has TRBV7-6 and TRBJ1-5; tentative D call: TRBD1 (5 bases). CDR3 length: 16 amino acids. In germline, CDR1 is SGHVS, CDR2 FNYEAQ. With 5 bases removed from V and 1 base from J, the gap between germline ends came to 15 bases. CDR3 residues: CASSKRAGSSNQPQHF. Partial CDR3 DNA: TGTGCCAGCAGCAAAAGAGCAGGGTCGAGCAATCAGCCC.

In the case of this clone: With the read ending 3 residues before the CDR3 end, the germline J gene is used to fill in that end. The chain recombines TRBV7-9 with TRBJ2-1; 7 nucleotides match TRBD2. Germline CDR1 is SEHNR and CDR2 is FQNEAQ (reference sequence). Germline trimming cut 6 bases from V and 6 bases from J; bases unmatched to any gene: 11. The CDR3 is 15 amino acids. CDR3 sequence: CASRSQRDASNEQFF. Partial CDR3 DNA: TGTGCCAGCAGATCCCAGCGGGACGCATCCAATGAG.

With regard to this clone: The read stops 3 residues short of the end of the CDR3; the missing end is completed from the germline J gene. This sequence joins TRBV19 and TRBJ1-2; the D gene is possibly TRBD1 (5 bases). The CDR3 runs 15 residues. The germline CDR1 and CDR2 sequences are LNHDA and SQIVND (reference sequence). Partial CDR3 DNA: TGTGCCAGTAGTATAGGGGGCTTCACACTCTACGAC. Translating gives CASSIGGFTLYD. The whole CDR3 protein is CASSIGGFTLYDYTF.

Concerning this clone itself: The read is 3 residues too short to cover the CDR3 end, so that end is filled in from the germline J gene. The chain recombines TRBV6-1 with TRBJ1-5; D is unclear. CDR1 MNHNS and CDR2 SASEGT come from the germline V gene. V gave up 0 bases and J gave up 6 bases, with 18 bases separating them. This CDR3 has 17 amino acids. The sequenced part of the CDR3 DNA is TGTGCCAGCAGTGAAGCCTCGGCGGCCTTCACTGGTCAGCCC. Protein: CASSEASAAFTGQP. The whole CDR3 region reads CASSEASAAFTGQPQHF.

The CDR3: CASSSGQGGGQYF. The sequenced CDR3 bases are TGTGCCAGCAGCTCGGGACAGGGCGGAGGT. This chain uses TRBV7-2 with TRBJ2-4, with TRBD1 matching over 9 bases. The sequence runs out 3 residues before the end of the CDR3; the remainder is reconstructed from the germline J gene. CDR3 length: 13 residues. CDR1 is SGHTA, CDR2 FQGNSA, per germline. The full variable domain, rest sourced from reference TRBV7-2 and TRBJ2-4, is GAGVSQSPSNKVTEKGKDVELRCDPISGHTALYWYRQSLGQGLEFLIYFQGNSAPDKSGLPSDRFSAERTGGSVSTLTIQRTQQEDSAVYLCASSSGQGGGQYFGAGTRLSVL.

As for this clone: From the germline J gene comes the end of the CDR3, since the read stops 3 residues before it. The chain carries TRBV6-2 or TRBV6-3 and TRBJ2-4, with D unclear. The CDR3 covers 12 residues. Germline lookup yields CDR1 MNHEY and CDR2 SVGEGT. CDR3 region: CASSSLRYGQYF. The DNA read from the CDR3 is TGTGCCAGCAGTTCTTTACGCTATGGT.